This entry lists 14 T cell receptor beta chains sequenced from one sample in a study of T cells after yellow fever vaccination. TCRdb redid the calling of the 5' RACE reads with MiXCR, one entry per CDR3 protein. This sample has a few hundred thousand distinct CDR3 sequences; about 6.6% occur once, and the top ten carry roughly a sixth. Sequencing used PBMCs, obtained about 41 days after the first yellow fever vaccination. These receptors all come from a man between 18 and 29 years old who received the YFV17D yellow fever vaccine.

The V gene is TRBV4-1, the J gene TRBJ2-3, with D tentatively TRBD1 (6 bases). The CDR3 extends over 16 amino acids. Deletions cut 4 bases from V and 2 bases from J, with 16 bases between. The germline CDR1 and CDR2 sequences are MGHRA and YSYEKL. The CDR3 reads CASSRPDRSPTDTQYF. CDR3 sequence (DNA): TGCGCCAGCAGCCGCCCAGACAGGAGCCCCACAGATACGCAGTATTTT.

In this sample, this clonotype turned up many times. The chain uses TRBV5-1 and TRBJ1-1; D is ambiguous. V was pared by 0 bases and J by 8 bases, with 8 bases between. Germline-derived CDR1 and CDR2 are SGHRS and YFSETQ. This CDR3 has 12 amino acids. This CDR3 is CASSLDSREAFF. The CDR3 DNA follows: TGCGCCAGCAGCTTGGACTCTCGGGAAGCTTTCTTT.

Ten or more counts support this clonotype. V and J are TRBV12-3 or TRBV12-4 and TRBJ2-7; D unclear. There are 12 residues in the CDR3. V was trimmed by 4 bases and J by 3 bases, leaving 7 bases between them. CDR3 residues: CASSSDHYEQYF. For the CDR3, the DNA is TGTGCCAGCAGTTCAGATCACTACGAGCAGTACTTC.

The chain joins TRBV12-3 or TRBV12-4 to TRBJ1-5; D gene uncertain. The length of the CDR3 is 12 residues. Trimming stripped 7 bases from V and 7 bases from J, with 11 bases between. Here the CDR3 DNA reads TGTGCCAGCAAGTCGGGCGGACAGCCCCAGCATTTT. This encodes CASKSGGQPQHF.

This clonotype has a handful of counts. The chain uses TRBV15 and TRBJ2-3; weak D call: TRBD2 (7 bases). Germline CDR1 reads LNHNV; CDR2 reads YYDKDF (reference sequence). V lost 7 bases and J lost 6, with 17 bases in between. The CDR3 contains 14 residues. CDR3 sequence: CATKPGGSVDTQYF. The CDR3 DNA reads TGTGCCACCAAACCGGGGGGCTCCGTGGATACGCAGTATTTT. The variable domain in full, completed from reference TRBV15 and TRBJ2-3, reads DAMVIQNPRYQVTQFGKPVTLSCSQTLNHNVMYWYQQKSSQAPKLLFHYYDKDFNNEADTPDNFQSRRPNTSFCFLDIRSPGLGDTAMYLCATKPGGSVDTQYFGPGTRLTVL.

This clonotype was counted at least ten times. The J gene is TRBJ2-1, the V gene TRBV5-5; D unresolved. Between the trimmed V and J ends, which lost 0 bases and 6 bases, there was a span of 10 bases. In germline, CDR1 is SGHKS, CDR2 YYEKEE (reference sequence). CDR3 length equals 14 residues. CDR3 coding DNA: TGTGCCAGCAGCTTGGGATTAGACCTCAATGAGCAGTTCTTC. Translation: CASSLGLDLNEQFF.

This clonotype has a count of ten or more. As DNA, the CDR3 is TGTGCCAGCTCACCGGAAGGGGGCGATGGCTACACCTTC. Protein: CASSPEGGDGYTF. V usage is TRBV18 and J usage is TRBJ1-2, with 7 bases identical to TRBD1. CDR3 length: 13 residues. Germline CDR1 KGHSH, CDR2 LQKENI. V lost 3 bases and J lost 6; bases outside the gene matches: 4.

This clonotype occurred a few times. The CDR3 sequence is CASSQGSGDEQYF. CDR3 nucleotide sequence: TGCGCCAGCAGCCAAGGTTCGGGGGACGAGCAGTACTTC. The genes are TRBV4-1 and TRBJ2-7; maybe TRBD2 (6 bases). V lost 1 base to trimming and J lost 5 bases, with 9 bases between them. Per the germline V gene, CDR1 is MGHRA and CDR2 is YSYEKL. The CDR3 consists of 13 residues.

This clonotype was observed many times. The V gene is TRBV2, the J gene TRBJ2-3, with a weak D call TRBD2 (5 bases). The CDR3 is made up of 14 amino acids. The V end lost 3 bases, the J end lost 0 bases, and 7 bases lay between the germline ends. Germline loops: CDR1 SNHLY, CDR2 FYNNEI. The chain's CDR3 is CASSEGGSTDTQYF. The CDR3 DNA reads TGTGCCAGCAGTGAGGGCGGGAGCACAGATACGCAGTATTTT.

V gene TRBV11-2 combines with J gene TRBJ1-1; 7 bases agree with TRBD1. With 5 bases clipped from V and 5 bases from J, the junction kept 11 bases outside the gene matches. The germline CDR1 and CDR2 sequences are SGHAT and FQNNGV. CDR3 length: 15 residues. The CDR3: CASSRLGGRVTEAFF. The CDR3 DNA reads TGTGCCAGCAGCCGCCTAGGGGGCCGGGTTACTGAAGCTTTCTTT.

This clonotype was seen a handful of times. This CDR3 reads CASSRGEGASYNEQFF. In nucleotides, the CDR3 is TGTGCCAGCAGCCGGGGGGAGGGGGCGTCCTACAATGAGCAGTTCTTC. V gene TRBV5-5 combines with J gene TRBJ2-1, with D perhaps given as TRBD1 or TRBD2 (7 bases each). This CDR3 spans 16 amino acids. CDR1 is SGHKS and CDR2 is YYEKEE in the germline V gene (reference sequence). V was cut by 4 bases and J by 1 base, with 15 bases left in between. The complete variable domain, with remaining parts taken from reference TRBV5-5 and TRBJ2-1, reads DAGVTQSPTHLIKTRGQQVTLRCSPISGHKSVSWYQQVLGQGPQFIFQYYEKEERGRGNFPDRFSARQFPNYSSELNVNALLLGDSALYLCASSRGEGASYNEQFFGPGTRLTVL.

V usage is TRBV11-2 and J usage is TRBJ1-4, with D possibly TRBD1 on 5 matching bases. CDR3 length equals 18 residues. Germline V gene data show CDR1 as SGHAT and CDR2 as FQNNGV. V was cut by 5 bases and J by 3 bases, with 22 bases left in between. The CDR3 loop is CASSPPGVTSFSNEKLFF. CDR3 sequence (DNA): TGTGCCAGCAGCCCTCCGGGGGTTACATCGTTTTCTAATGAAAAACTGTTTTTT.

The table lists this clonotype with a few counts. This chain uses TRBV7-2 with TRBJ1-4, with D unclear. Trimming shortened V by 6 bases and J by 4 bases, and 15 bases separated the two germline ends. The CDR3 covers 15 residues. Germline V gene lookup returns CDR1 SGHTA and CDR2 FQGNSA. The CDR3 spells CASSTTREFNEKLFF. In DNA, the CDR3 is TGTGCCAGCAGTACTACTAGGGAGTTTAATGAAAAACTGTTTTTT.

This clonotype appeared a few times. V and J are TRBV20-1 and TRBJ2-5, with 8 positions matching TRBD1. V dropped 3 bases and J dropped 7; count of bases not matched to a gene: 7. The CDR3 is 13 residues long. Germline values: CDR1 DFQATT, CDR2 SNEGSKA (reference sequence). For the CDR3, the DNA is TGCAGTGCTAGCTACTCAGGGGGCCGGACCCAGTACTTC. This sequence encodes CSASYSGGRTQYF.